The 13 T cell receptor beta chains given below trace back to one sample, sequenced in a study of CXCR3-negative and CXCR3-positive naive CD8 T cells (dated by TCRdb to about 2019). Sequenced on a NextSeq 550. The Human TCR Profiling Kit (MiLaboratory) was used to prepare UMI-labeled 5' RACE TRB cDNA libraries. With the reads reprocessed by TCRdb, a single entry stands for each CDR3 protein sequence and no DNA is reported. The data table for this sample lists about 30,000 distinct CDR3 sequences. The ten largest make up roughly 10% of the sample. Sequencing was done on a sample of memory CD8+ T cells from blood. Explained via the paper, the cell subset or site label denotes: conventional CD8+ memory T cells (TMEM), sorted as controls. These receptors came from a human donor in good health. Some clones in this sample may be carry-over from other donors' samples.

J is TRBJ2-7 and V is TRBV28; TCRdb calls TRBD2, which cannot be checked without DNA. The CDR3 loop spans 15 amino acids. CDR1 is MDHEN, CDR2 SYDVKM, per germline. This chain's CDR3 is CASLSPGLRVWEQYF.

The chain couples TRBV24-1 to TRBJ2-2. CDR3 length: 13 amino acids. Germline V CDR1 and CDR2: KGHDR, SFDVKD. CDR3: CATSDPYSGELFF.

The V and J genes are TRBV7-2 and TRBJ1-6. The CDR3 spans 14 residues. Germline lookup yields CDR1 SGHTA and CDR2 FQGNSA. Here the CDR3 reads CASSLPVDVSPLHF.

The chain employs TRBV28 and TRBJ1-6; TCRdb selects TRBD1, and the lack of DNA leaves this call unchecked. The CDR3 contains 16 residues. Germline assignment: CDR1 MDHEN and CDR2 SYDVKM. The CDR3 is CASSTLRDIYNSPLHF.

This CDR3 reads CASSVGETGYEQYF. The chain employs TRBV9 and TRBJ2-7; TCRdb's D call of TRBD1 is untestable without DNA. CDR1 SGDLS and CDR2 YYNGEE come from the germline V gene. There are 14 residues in the CDR3.

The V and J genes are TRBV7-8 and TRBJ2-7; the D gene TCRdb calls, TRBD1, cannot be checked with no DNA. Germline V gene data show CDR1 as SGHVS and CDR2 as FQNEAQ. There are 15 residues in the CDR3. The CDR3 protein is CASSSGTGVSYEQYF. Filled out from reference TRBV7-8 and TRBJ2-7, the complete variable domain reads GAGVSQSPRYKVAKRGQDVALRCDPISGHVSLFWYQQALGQGPEFLTYFQNEAQLDKSGLPSDRFFAERPEGSVSTLKIQRTQQEDSAVYLCASSSGTGVSYEQYFGPGTRLTVT.

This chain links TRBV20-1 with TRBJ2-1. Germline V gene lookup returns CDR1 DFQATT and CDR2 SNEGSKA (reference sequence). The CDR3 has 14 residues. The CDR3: CSARMSRTYNEQFF.

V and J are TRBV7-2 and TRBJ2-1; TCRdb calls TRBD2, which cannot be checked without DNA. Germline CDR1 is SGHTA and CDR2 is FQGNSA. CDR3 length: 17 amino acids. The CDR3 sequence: CASSPWLDRGGPNEQFF.

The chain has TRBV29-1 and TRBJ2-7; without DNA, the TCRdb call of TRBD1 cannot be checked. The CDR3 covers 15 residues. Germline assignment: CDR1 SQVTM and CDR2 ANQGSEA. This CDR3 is CSGRTGDRNPYEQYF.

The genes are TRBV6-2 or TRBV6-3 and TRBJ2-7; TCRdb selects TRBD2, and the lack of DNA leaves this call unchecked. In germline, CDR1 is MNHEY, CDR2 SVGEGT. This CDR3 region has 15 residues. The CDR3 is CASSYGSDGSYEQYF.

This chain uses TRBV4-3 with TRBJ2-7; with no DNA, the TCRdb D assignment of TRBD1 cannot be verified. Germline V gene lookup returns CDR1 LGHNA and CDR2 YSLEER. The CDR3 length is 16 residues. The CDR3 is CASSQFGGTGPYEQYF.

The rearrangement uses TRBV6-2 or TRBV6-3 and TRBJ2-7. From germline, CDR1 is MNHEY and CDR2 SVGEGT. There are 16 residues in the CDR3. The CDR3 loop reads CASSYTTPESSYEQYF.

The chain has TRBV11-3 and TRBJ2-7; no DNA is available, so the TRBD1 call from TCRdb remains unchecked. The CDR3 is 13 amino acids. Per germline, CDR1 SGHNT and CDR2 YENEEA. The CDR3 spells CASSSTGAYEQYF.